A selection of T cell receptor beta chains follows, all from one sample in a study of T cell changes during pregnancy in multiple sclerosis. The repertoire was sequenced with immunoSEQ multiplex PCR; TCRdb's copy has only in-frame clones and lacks some. Of roughly 43,000 clones in the sample, about 89% were seen once. The specimen comprised CD4+ T cells from peripheral blood mononuclear cells, sampled after pregnancy. The origin of the receptors is a female donor with multiple sclerosis, enrolled in a pregnancy study. Both conserved end residues are part of each CDR3. D genes are given only for firm matches. Clone size appears in some rows only: once, few, many, or a class for an expanded clone.

J gene,clone size,V gene,D gene,CDR3 DNA,CDR3 protein
TRBJ2-5,once,TRBV6-1,TRBD1,TGTGCCAGCAGTGAGGGGACAGGGGGCGGCGAGACCCAGTACTTC,CASSEGTGGGETQYF
TRBJ2-5,-,TRBV6-1,-,TGTGCCAGCAGTCCGAGCCCCACCCGGGGGGAGACCCAGTACTTC,CASSPSPTRGETQYF
TRBJ2-5,-,TRBV4-2,TRBD2,TGTGCCAGCAGCCAAGATCGGGACGGGAGGGGGGAGGAGACCCAGTACTTC,CASSQDRDGRGEETQYF
TRBJ2-1,-,TRBV25-1,TRBD2,TGTGCCAGCAGTGACCAACTAGCGGGAGGCTACAATGAGCAGTTCTTC,CASSDQLAGGYNEQFF
TRBJ2-1,-,TRBV7-9,TRBD2,TGTGCCAGGACTACTAGCGGCAATGAGCAGTTCTTC,CARTTSGNEQFF
TRBJ2-3,-,TRBV4-3,-,TGCGCCAGCAGCCAACAACAGAAACTTCTCACAGATACGCAGTATTTT,CASSQQQKLLTDTQYF
TRBJ1-4,-,TRBV2,-,TGTGCCAGCATAGATAAACCCTTACCTGAAAAACTGTTTTTT,CASIDKPLPEKLFF
TRBJ2-1,-,TRBV19,TRBD2,TGTGCCAGTAGTCCGGGACTAGCGGGAGACAATGAGCAGTTCTTC,CASSPGLAGDNEQFF
TRBJ1-5,-,TRBV7-2,-,TGTGCCAGCAGCTTAGATAGCTATAGCAATCAGCCCCAGCATTTT,CASSLDSYSNQPQHF
TRBJ2-2,-,TRBV4-1,TRBD2,TGCGCCAGCAGCCAACGTGGTAGCGGGGGAAACACCGGGGAGCTGTTTTTT,CASSQRGSGGNTGELFF
TRBJ2-3,few,TRBV5-1,TRBD2,TGCGCCAGCAGCTCTAGCGGGAGAACAGATACGCAGTATTTT,CASSSSGRTDTQYF
TRBJ1-2,-,TRBV28,TRBD1,TGTGCCAGCAGAACAGGGGGCTCATATGGCTACACCTTC,CASRTGGSYGYTF
TRBJ1-2,-,TRBV5-4,-,TGTGCCAGCAGAGGCGCGGGGAACTATGGCTACACCTTC,CASRGAGNYGYTF
TRBJ1-1,-,TRBV27,-,TGTGCCAGCTCTACGGGGGGAAACACTGAAGCTTTCTTT,CASSTGGNTEAFF
TRBJ2-2,-,TRBV6-1,-,TGTGCCAGCAGTAACAGGGCCTCCCACGGGGAGCTGTTTTTT,CASSNRASHGELFF
TRBJ2-5,-,TRBV7-7,-,TGTGCTAGCAGCTTAAGGTCTAGCCGAGAGACCCAGTACTTC,CASSLRSSRETQYF
TRBJ2-7,-,TRBV21-1,-,TGTGCCAGCGGAGACGAGCAGTACTTC,CASGDEQYF
TRBJ2-7,-,TRBV6-4,TRBD2,TGTGCCAGCAGTCGGCGGGAGTTATTTTACGAGCAGTACTTC,CASSRRELFYEQYF
TRBJ2-5,-,TRBV7-2,TRBD2,TGTGCCAGCAGCCGAGCGGGGTGGGGACAAGAGACCCAGTACTTC,CASSRAGWGQETQYF
TRBJ2-7,-,TRBV10-3,-,TGTGCCATCAGTGAAACCCGGTCCTACGAGCAGTACTTC,CAISETRSYEQYF
TRBJ1-4,-,TRBV5-1,TRBD1,TGCGCCAGCAGTTTAGTATTAACCGGGACAGGGGAAGAAAAACTGTTTTTT,CASSLVLTGTGEEKLFF
TRBJ1-1,-,TRBV30,-,TGTGCCTGGCTTCCAAGCCTGGGCGCTGAAGCTTTCTTT,CAWLPSLGAEAFF
TRBJ2-1,-,TRBV18,-,TGTGCCAGCTCACCACCGACCGGGATGGGGTACAATGAGCAGTTCTTC,CASSPPTGMGYNEQFF